This T cell receptor beta chain appears in the sequencing data of a study of identical twins (dated by TCRdb to 2015 to 2016). The study in broad terms: To test whether fetal clonotypes persist, the study used deep sequencing on TCR alpha and beta repertoires from monozygotic twins, unrelated adults of various ages, and cord blood. To rule out contamination, the twin experiments were replicated at different times with different library preparation protocols. Results the study describes overall, beyond this receptor: Invariant T cells such as MAIT and iNKT could partly confound zero-insertion analyses, though diverse VJ usage argued against this for most clonotypes. Compared with coincidental sharing between unrelated individuals, out-of-frame TCR alpha sequences shared between twins had an excess of sequences with low generation probability. Out-of-frame TCR alpha sharing in monozygotic twins was systematically underestimated by recombination models, whereas sharing between unrelated individuals was in agreement with the recombination models. Because the same donors could not be followed over many years, conclusions were based on cross-sectional statistical analysis. The excess sharing between twins in beta out-of-frame sequences was weaker because fewer shared sequences reduced the signal-to-noise ratio. Fewer insertions were carried by abundant cord blood beta clonotypes; a weaker similar trend was observed in young adult naive repertoires, while no such trend was observed in memory repertoires.

Libraries were made using 5' RACE. Sequenced using an Illumina HiSeq 2000. Template switching introduced a universal primer binding site; the final cDNA contained a unique molecular identifier, enabling accurate counting of TCR cDNA molecules. Specific primers in the conserved constant-segment region were used to synthesize first-strand cDNA for TCR alpha and beta chains. To control for contamination, each cDNA library was double barcoded with a SMART-Mk sample barcode plus Illumina barcodes. TruSeq adapter sequences, together with Illumina sample barcodes, were added in two successive PCR steps. TCR alpha and beta cDNA libraries were sequenced on the Illumina HiSeq platform with custom primers. Per the authors' processing: Unique molecular identifiers were extracted from raw reads with MiGEC, and CDR3 positions were determined with MiXCR. For each individual, recombination models were inferred using an EM algorithm with the repgenHMM and IGoR tools. Shared clonotypes were analyzed with the tcR package in R, and sharing was normalized by the product of cloneset sizes. To study raw recombination free of thymic and clonal selection effects, out-of-frame nonproductive sequences were analyzed. TCRdb applied fastp at Q25 and MiXCR to the public reads, then kept only in-frame beta chains. Every CDR3 protein is listed once, alongside the most common genes and DNA of its rows. In this record, the V and J calls reflect TCRdb's handling and not the investigators' own analysis. The sample table holds hundreds of thousands of distinct CDR3 sequences, of which around 12% were seen once. The biggest ten clones account for roughly 1.5% of the sample.

V and J lose 0 bases and 1 base, and a span of 13 bases separates them. The CDR3, cysteine through phenylalanine, is 16 amino acids long. This entry keeps only the CDR3 DNA: 48 bases, framed from base 1. According to the germline V gene, CDR1 reads SGHRS and CDR2 reads YFSETQ. Only healthy Caucasian donors were included. The twin cohort consisted of three pairs of female monozygotic twins, all aged about 18 to 29 years. Peripheral blood mononuclear cells were the source from which RNA for the TCR libraries was isolated. This clonotype turned up a few times. Its antigen is unknown. No clone much larger than this one lies a single base away; base qualities are absent. This sample was shared with a second study, whose subject was yellow fever vaccine responses in identical twins. The second study's paper adds: According to the authors, the vaccine-induced T cell response in identical twins seemed to be partly convergent and partly specific to each individual. Focusing on identical twins, the study followed the T cell clones that responded to the vaccine, and did so with precision.

Sequenced material: PBMCs. The sequence came from a young woman in good health. Recombination joined TRBV5-1 with TRBJ1-1; the D segment cannot be called with confidence. The CDR3 protein is CASSLEGPGRNTEAFF. The nucleotide sequence reads as follows: TGCGCCAGCAGCTTGGAGGGCCCGGGGAGGAACACTGAAGCTTTCTTT.